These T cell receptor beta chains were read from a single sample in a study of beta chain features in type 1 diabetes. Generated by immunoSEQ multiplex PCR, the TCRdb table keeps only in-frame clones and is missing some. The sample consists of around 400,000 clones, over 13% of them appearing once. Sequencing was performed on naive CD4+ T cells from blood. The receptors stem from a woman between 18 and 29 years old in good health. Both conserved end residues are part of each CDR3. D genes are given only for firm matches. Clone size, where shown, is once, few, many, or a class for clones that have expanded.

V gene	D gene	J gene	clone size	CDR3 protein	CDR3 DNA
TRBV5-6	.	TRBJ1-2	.	CASSLTGQNYGYTF	TGTGCCAGCAGCTTGACGGGTCAGAACTATGGCTACACCTTC
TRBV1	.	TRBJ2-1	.	CTSGDYQTADLSSYNEQFF	TGCACCAGCGGGGACTACCAGACCGCCGACTTAAGCTCCTACAATGAGCAGTTCTTC
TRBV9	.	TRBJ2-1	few	CASSARSLESAFF	TGTGCCAGCAGCGCCCGATCCCTGGAGTCAGCGTTCTTC
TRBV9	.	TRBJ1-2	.	CASSVNRHGYTF	TGTGCCAGCAGCGTGAACAGACATGGCTACACCTTC
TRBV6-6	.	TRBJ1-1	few	CASILSGEAFF	TGTGCCAGCATTTTGTCAGGGGAAGCTTTCTTT
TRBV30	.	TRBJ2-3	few	CAWKLITGYTDTQYF	TGTGCCTGGAAACTCATAACAGGGTACACAGATACGCAGTATTTT
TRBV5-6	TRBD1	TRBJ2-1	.	CASHILGTGGNEQFF	TGTGCCAGCCACATTTTAGGGACAGGGGGCAATGAGCAGTTCTTC
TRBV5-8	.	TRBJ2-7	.	CASPPLGFLAYEQYF	TGTGCCAGCCCCCCGCTGGGCTTTCTCGCCTACGAGCAGTACTTC
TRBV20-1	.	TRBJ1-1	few	CSARGRGEAFF	TGCAGTGCGCGCGGGAGGGGTGAAGCTTTCTTT
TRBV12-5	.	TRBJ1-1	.	CASGPGHPRGGTEAFF	TGTGCTAGTGGTCCTGGTCACCCCCGGGGAGGCACTGAAGCTTTCTTT
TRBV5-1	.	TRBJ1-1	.	CASSSNRNTEAFF	TGCGCCAGCAGCTCCAACAGGAACACTGAAGCTTTCTTT
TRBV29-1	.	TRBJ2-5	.	CSGGGGAETQYF	TGCAGCGGGGGTGGGGGGGCAGAGACCCAGTACTTC
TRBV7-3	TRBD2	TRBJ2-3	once	CASSFYTGGPSDTQYF	TGTGCCAGCAGCTTTTATACGGGAGGGCCATCGGATACGCAGTATTTT
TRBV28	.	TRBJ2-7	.	CASSLVPVKRGTYEQYF	TGTGCCAGCAGTTTGGTACCGGTCAAGAGAGGAACCTACGAGCAGTACTTC
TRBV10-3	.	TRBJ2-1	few	CAIRDGLAHQFF	TGTGCCATCAGGGACGGACTCGCCCACCAGTTCTTC
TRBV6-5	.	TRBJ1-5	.	CASSLLQQGSQPQHF	TGTGCCAGCAGTTTATTACAGCAGGGGAGCCAGCCCCAGCATTTT
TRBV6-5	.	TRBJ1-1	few	CASSYWAGDTEAFF	TGTGCCAGCAGTTACTGGGCGGGGGACACTGAAGCTTTCTTT
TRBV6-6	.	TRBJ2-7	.	CASTPDTSSYEQYF	TGTGCCAGCACTCCAGACACCAGCTCCTACGAGCAGTACTTC
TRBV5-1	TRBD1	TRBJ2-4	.	CASSLRTGWENIQYF	TGCGCCAGCAGCCTTAGGACAGGGTGGGAAAACATTCAGTACTTC
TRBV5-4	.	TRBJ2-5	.	CASSLGGGTVKETQYF	TGTGCCAGCAGCTTGGGCGGCGGGACAGTCAAGGAGACCCAGTACTTC
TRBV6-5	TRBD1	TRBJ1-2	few	CASSFGTGPTYGYTF	TGTGCCAGCAGTTTCGGGACAGGACCAACCTATGGCTACACCTTC
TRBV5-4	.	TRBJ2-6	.	CASSLGGTGANVLTF	TGTGCCAGCAGCTTGGGCGGGACTGGGGCCAACGTCCTGACTTTC
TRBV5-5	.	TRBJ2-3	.	CASSLGLLDTDTQYF	TGTGCCAGCAGCTTGGGACTACTAGACACAGATACGCAGTATTTT
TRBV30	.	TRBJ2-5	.	CAWRGGPQETQYF	TGTGCCTGGAGGGGGGGGCCGCAAGAGACCCAGTACTTC
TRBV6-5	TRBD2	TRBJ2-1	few	CASAGWASGSHEQFF	TGTGCCAGTGCTGGGTGGGCTAGCGGGAGTCATGAGCAGTTCTTC
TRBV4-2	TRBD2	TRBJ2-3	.	CASSSGTSGSTDTQYF	TGTGCCAGCAGCTCTGGGACTAGCGGGAGCACAGATACGCAGTATTTT
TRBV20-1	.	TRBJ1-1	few	CSTGTNTEAFF	TGCAGTACAGGGACGAACACTGAAGCTTTCTTT
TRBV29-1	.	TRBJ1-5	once	CSVGGRNQPQHF	TGCAGCGTTGGCGGCCGCAATCAGCCCCAGCATTTT
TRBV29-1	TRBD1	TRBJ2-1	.	CSVGQGASSYNEQFF	TGCAGCGTAGGACAGGGGGCCAGCTCCTACAATGAGCAGTTCTTC
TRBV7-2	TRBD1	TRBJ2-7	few	CASSLVARTGVSYEQYF	TGTGCCAGCAGCTTAGTCGCCCGGACAGGGGTCTCCTACGAGCAGTACTTC
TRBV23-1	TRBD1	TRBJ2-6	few	CASSRYPGGTGTSGANVLTF	TGCGCCAGCAGTCGATACCCTGGAGGGACAGGGACCTCTGGGGCCAACGTCCTGACTTTC
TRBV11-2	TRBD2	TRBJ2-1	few	CASTIRGLASPEPFF	TGTGCCAGCACCATAAGGGGACTAGCGAGCCCCGAACCGTTCTTC
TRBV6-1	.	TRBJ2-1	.	CASSAPPGSSYNEQFF	TGTGCCAGCAGTGCACCCCCTGGGAGCTCCTACAATGAGCAGTTCTTC
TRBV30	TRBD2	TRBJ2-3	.	CAWSITSGRRTQYF	TGTGCCTGGAGTATAACTAGCGGCCGACGGACGCAGTATTTT
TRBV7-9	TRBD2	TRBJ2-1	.	CASSGLAGYNEQFF	TGTGCCAGCAGCGGGTTAGCGGGGTACAATGAGCAGTTCTTC
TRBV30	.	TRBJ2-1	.	CACSTRGGVEQFF	TGTGCCTGCAGTACTAGAGGGGGGGTTGAGCAGTTCTTC
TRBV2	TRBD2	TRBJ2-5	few	CARNLAGVETQYF	TGTGCCAGAAATCTAGCGGGAGTTGAGACCCAGTACTTC
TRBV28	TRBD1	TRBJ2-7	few	CASSSPGQGYYEQYF	TGTGCCAGCAGTTCCCCTGGACAGGGGTATTACGAGCAGTACTTC
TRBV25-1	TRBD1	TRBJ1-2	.	CASGPAGQGAHGYTF	TGTGCCAGCGGACCCGCCGGACAGGGGGCTCATGGCTACACCTTC
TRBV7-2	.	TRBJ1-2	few	CASSSQSTGYYGYTF	TGTGCCAGCAGCTCTCAATCGACGGGTTACTATGGCTACACCTTC
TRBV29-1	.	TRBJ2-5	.	CSVRRGAETQYF	TGCAGCGTCCGCAGGGGAGCCGAGACCCAGTACTTC
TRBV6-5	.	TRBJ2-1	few	CASSYTGLREGEQFF	TGTGCCAGCAGTTACACGGGACTCCGCGAGGGAGAGCAGTTCTTC
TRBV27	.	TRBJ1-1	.	CASSSHGWGEADTEAFF	TGTGCCAGCAGTTCCCACGGGTGGGGGGAGGCGGACACTGAAGCTTTCTTT
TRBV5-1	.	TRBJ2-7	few	CASSLTRAKDEQYF	TGCGCCAGCAGCTTGACCAGGGCTAAAGACGAGCAGTACTTC
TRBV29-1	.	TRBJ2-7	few	CSALLSYEQYF	TGCAGCGCCCTCCTGTCCTACGAGCAGTACTTC
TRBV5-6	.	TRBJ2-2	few	CASSPGPNTGELFF	TGTGCCAGCAGCCCAGGCCCGAACACCGGGGAGCTGTTTTTT
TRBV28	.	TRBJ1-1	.	CASSPGGAHTEAFF	TGTGCCAGCAGCCCTGGGGGGGCCCACACTGAAGCTTTCTTT
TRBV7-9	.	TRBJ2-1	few	CASSLSARNEQFF	TGTGCCAGCAGCTTATCTGCTAGGAATGAGCAGTTCTTC
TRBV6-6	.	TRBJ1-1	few	CASSSSLEAFF	TGTGCCAGCAGTTCTTCCCTGGAAGCTTTCTTT
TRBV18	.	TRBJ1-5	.	CASSPQSGNQPQHF	TGTGCCAGCTCACCACAATCCGGGAATCAGCCCCAGCATTTT
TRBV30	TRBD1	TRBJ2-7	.	CAWSVQGSYEQYF	TGTGCCTGGAGTGTACAGGGGAGTTACGAGCAGTACTTC
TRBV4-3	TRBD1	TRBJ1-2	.	CASSPGQGLESNYGYTF	TGCGCCAGCAGCCCCGGACAGGGCCTGGAGAGTAACTATGGCTACACCTTC
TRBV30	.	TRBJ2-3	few	CAWSWAPDTQYF	TGTGCCTGGAGTTGGGCCCCAGATACGCAGTATTTT
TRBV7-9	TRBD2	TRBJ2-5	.	CASSLAGTTKAETQYF	TGTGCCAGCAGCTTAGCCGGGACTACAAAGGCGGAGACCCAGTACTTC
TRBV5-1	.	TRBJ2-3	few	CASSDPGTSATDTQYF	TGCGCCAGCAGCGACCCGGGGACATCAGCCACAGATACGCAGTATTTT
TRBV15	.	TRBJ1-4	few	CATSREASIYF	TGTGCCACCAGCAGAGAAGCTTCCATTTATTTT
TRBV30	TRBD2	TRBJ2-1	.	CAWSQTSGAYNEQFF	TGTGCCTGGAGCCAGACTAGCGGGGCGTACAATGAGCAGTTCTTC
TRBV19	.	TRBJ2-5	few	CATRGRKGTEETQYF	TGTGCCACACGGGGTCGGAAGGGCACAGAAGAGACCCAGTACTTC
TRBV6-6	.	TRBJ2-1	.	CASSYSGASDEQFF	TGTGCCAGCAGTTACTCGGGAGCTTCGGATGAGCAGTTCTTC
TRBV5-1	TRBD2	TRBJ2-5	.	CASSLPGRASRETQYF	TGCGCCAGCAGCTTGCCTGGGAGGGCCTCCAGAGAGACCCAGTACTTC